This T cell receptor (beta chain) was obtained from a study of cytomegalovirus exposure and HLA in healthy donors. Per the germline V gene, CDR1 is SGDLS and CDR2 is YYNGEE. With 0 bases removed from V and 3 bases from J, the gap between germline ends came to 6 bases. CDR3 length: 14 amino acids. 60 Vbeta and 13 Jbeta primers were used in PCR. Only in-frame clones appear in the TCRdb table, and some are missing; sequencing was by immunoSEQ multiplex PCR. This table has roughly 78,000 clones, around 64% appearing once. The sample was PBMCs. This chain links TRBV9 with TRBJ2-2; unclear D gene. This clonotype was sampled from a man aged 35 to 55 in good health and CMV-seropositive. In DNA, the CDR3 is TGTGCCAGCAGCGTAGAGCGTTACACCGGGGAGCTGTTTTTT. It yields the protein CASSVERYTGELFF.